Here is one T cell receptor beta chain with its context. Its matching antigen is unknown. Germline CDR1 is SNHLY and CDR2 is FYNNEI. V was cut by 7 bases and J by 2 bases, with 12 bases left in between. This CDR3 is built from 14 residues. The record originates from a study of T-cell memory formation after mild COVID-19. General observations from the study: Day 15 to 85 contractors were CD4/CD8 balanced; later expanders leaned CD4+. Of the contracting clones, CD4+ ones lay mainly in CM and EM, and CD8+ ones in EMRA. Second-wave clones that peaked on day 37 lacked confirmed SARS-CoV-2 specificity.

Libraries for TCRalpha and TCRbeta carried sample barcodes and unique molecular identifiers via 5'RACE. One entry per CDR3 protein results from TCRdb running MiXCR on the 5' RACE reads. This table holds around 500,000 distinct CDR3 sequences, roughly 20% found once. The sequence came from an adult woman who had mild COVID-19 (a few samples of this study predate the infection). Cell type and time point are not known. V gene TRBV2 combines with J gene TRBJ1-5, with a possible D match to TRBD1 (6 bases). The material sequenced was PBMCs or a T cell subset sorted from them (not recorded which). This CDR3 reads CASKKGVGNQPQHF. CDR3 in DNA: TGTGCCAGCAAAAAGGGGGTTGGCAATCAGCCCCAGCATTTT.